What follows describes a single T cell receptor (beta chain). Its antigen is still unknown. Base quality data are lacking; no much larger clone is found one base away. TCRdb names Illumina HiSeq 1500 as the instrument used. Through fastp at Q25 and MiXCR, TCRdb rebuilt clones from the public reads, retaining in-frame beta chains. Each entry merges the rows of one CDR3 protein and shows their most common DNA and genes. This sample holds roughly 500,000 distinct CDR3 sequences; about 11% were observed only once. Of the sample, about 9.4% falls within the top ten clones. The record originates from a study of T cell repertoires in cytomegalovirus infection (dated by TCRdb to the late 2010s). Concerning the study at large: Donor HLA type was relevant to the analysis, as public TCR beta signatures indicated carriage of CMV infection together with the matching HLA type. The study at large found these results: Carriers of CMV infection plus the relevant HLA type were discriminated by the cumulative frequency of public TCR beta family members in the study cohort and in an independent roughly 380-donor cohort. The ex vivo response was dominated by HLA-C-restricted CMV-specific TCR beta clonotypes, which also provided the single most frequent clonotype in two of eight donors.

Relative to germline, V is missing 4 bases and J is missing 0 bases, with 7 bases of the junction outside any gene match. CDR1 and CDR2 are drawn from the germline V gene: MNHEY, SVGAGI. Reading from cysteine to phenylalanine, the CDR3 counts 18 amino acids. Just the 54-base CDR3 DNA is kept, in frame starting at base 1. Sequenced: PBMCs. This receptor chain uses TRBV6-5 and TRBJ1-6; 9 bases in between match TRBD1. The TCR sequence derives from a human donor in good health (CMV status not recorded). Some clones in this sample may be carry-over from other donors' samples. The sequenced DNA: TGTGCCAGCAGTTGGGGACAGGGAGGAAGCTCCTATAATTCACCCCTCCACTTT. It codes for CASSWGQGGSSYNSPLHF.